The T cell receptor (beta chain) described here comes from a study of T cell changes during pregnancy in multiple sclerosis. Deletions cut 4 bases from V and 2 bases from J, with 14 bases between. Germline V gene sequence: CDR1 SNHLY, CDR2 FYNNEI. CDR3 length: 15 residues. Assay used: immunoSEQ multiplex PCR; TCRdb lists only in-frame clones, some missing. The table has over 35,000 clones, approximately 92% seen once. The genes are TRBV2 and TRBJ2-5; TRBD2 might be the D (5 bases). This receptor was taken from a female donor with multiple sclerosis, enrolled in a pregnancy study. Specimen: CD8+ T cells from peripheral blood mononuclear cells, collected in the first trimester of pregnancy. The DNA of the CDR3 is TGTGCCAGCAGTGTGCCTAGCTCACCACAAGAGACCCAGTACTTC. Encoded protein: CASSVPSSPQETQYF.